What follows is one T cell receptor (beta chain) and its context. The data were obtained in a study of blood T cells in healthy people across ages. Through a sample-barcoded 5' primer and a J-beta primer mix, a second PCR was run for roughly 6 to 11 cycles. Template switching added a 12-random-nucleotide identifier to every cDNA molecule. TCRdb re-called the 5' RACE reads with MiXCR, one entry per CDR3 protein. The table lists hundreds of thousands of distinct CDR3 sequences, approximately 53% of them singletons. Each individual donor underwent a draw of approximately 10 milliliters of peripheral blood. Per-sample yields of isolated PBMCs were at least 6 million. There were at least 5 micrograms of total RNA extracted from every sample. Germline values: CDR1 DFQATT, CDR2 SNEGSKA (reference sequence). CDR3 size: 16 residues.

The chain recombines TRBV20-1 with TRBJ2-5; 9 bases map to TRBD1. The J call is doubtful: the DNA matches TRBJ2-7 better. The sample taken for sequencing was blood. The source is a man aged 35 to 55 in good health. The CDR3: CSARDIARDRAHEQYF. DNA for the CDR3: TGCAGTGCTAGAGATATCGCTCGGGACAGGGCCCACGAGCAGTACTTC.